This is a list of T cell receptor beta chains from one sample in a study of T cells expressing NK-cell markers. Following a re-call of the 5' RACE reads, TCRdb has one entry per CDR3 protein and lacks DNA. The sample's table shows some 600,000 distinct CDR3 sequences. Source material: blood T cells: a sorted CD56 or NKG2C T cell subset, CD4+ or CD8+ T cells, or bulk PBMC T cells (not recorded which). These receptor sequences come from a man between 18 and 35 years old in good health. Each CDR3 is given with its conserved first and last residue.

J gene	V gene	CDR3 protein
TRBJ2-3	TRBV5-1	CASSASGQGVADTQYF
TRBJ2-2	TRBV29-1	CSVEDFGGRANGELFF
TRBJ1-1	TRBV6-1	CASSEALGVNTEAFF
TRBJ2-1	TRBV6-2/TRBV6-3	CASSYRSGQYNEQFF
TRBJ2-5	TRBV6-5	CASSYSRTVQDQETQYF
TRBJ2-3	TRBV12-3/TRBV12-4	CASSQRTGMTDTQYF
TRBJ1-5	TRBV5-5	CASSYTVGGQPQHF
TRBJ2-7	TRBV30	CAWSPGLAFTYEQYF
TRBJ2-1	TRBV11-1	CASSSSWTSGRMDEQFF
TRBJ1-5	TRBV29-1	CSVGQAVGQPQHF
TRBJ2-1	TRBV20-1	CSAKNSGSSYNEQFF
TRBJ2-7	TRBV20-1	CSASTSGRAFVQYF
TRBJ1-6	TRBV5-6	CASSLAGQGARNSPLHF
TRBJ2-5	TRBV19	CASSIGPGGPKTQYF
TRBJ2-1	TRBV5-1	CASRRTPQLNEQFF
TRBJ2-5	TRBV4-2	CASSQDRVAETQYF
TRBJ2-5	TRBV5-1	CASAQQALETQYF
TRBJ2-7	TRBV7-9	CASSLDVTESYEQYF
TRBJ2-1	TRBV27	CASSLRSGGPEQFF
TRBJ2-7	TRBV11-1	CASSEKPVTTQEQYF
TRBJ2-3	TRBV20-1	CSALTRDSTDTQYF
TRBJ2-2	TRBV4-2	CASSQDVGVGAGELFF
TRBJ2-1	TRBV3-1	CASSPGRSEQFF
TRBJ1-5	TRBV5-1	CASSPGQANQPQHF
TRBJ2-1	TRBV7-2	CASSLSNPPYNEQFF
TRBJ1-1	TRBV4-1	CASSQDMAEAFF
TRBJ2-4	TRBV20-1	CSAPGQGENIQYF
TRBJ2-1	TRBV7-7	CASSLGASGSRYEQFF
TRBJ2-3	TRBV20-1	CSARSGGRAVHTQYF
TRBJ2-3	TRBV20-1	CSASPGNGFTDTQYF
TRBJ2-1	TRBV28	CASSPQGTSGSVSWFF
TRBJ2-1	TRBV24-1	CATSEGGTYNEQFF
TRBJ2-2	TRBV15	CATSRDSGLAPNTGELFF
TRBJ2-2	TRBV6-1	CASRGWDRGSGELFF
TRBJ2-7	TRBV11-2	CASSPEASGPTYEQYF
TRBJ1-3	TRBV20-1	CSARGSSGNTIYF
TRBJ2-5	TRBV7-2	CASSLFAAGTQETQYF
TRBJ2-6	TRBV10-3	CAISDRLEGGSGANVLTF
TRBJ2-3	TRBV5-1	CASSSRTGTRNTDTQYF
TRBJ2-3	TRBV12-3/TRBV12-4	CASSGQGEDTQYF
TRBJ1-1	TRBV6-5	CASSPHRVGTEAFF
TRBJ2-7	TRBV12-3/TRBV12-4	CASSLTGEGRYEQYF
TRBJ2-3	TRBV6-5	CASSYPLGSSTDTQYF
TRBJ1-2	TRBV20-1	CSANAYQGNHYGYTF
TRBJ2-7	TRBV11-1	CASSPLGLAGEFSYEQYF
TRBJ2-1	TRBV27	CARGQTYNEQFF
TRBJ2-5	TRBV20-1	CSASRDTSYQETQYF